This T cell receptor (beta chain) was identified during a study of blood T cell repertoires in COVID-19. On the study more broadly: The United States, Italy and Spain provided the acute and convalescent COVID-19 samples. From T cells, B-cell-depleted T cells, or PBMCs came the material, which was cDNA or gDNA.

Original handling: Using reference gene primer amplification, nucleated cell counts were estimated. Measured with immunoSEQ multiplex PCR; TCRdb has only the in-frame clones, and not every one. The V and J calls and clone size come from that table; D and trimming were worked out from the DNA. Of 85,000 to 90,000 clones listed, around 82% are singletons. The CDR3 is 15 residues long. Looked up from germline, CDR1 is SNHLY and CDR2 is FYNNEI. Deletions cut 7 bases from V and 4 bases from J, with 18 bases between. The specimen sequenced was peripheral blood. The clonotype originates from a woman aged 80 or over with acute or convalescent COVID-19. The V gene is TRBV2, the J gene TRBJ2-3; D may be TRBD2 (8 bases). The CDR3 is CASTRGGGGSDTQYF. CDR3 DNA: TGTGCCAGCACCCGAGGGGGCGGGGGGTCAGATACGCAGTATTTT.